This T cell receptor beta chain was sequenced during a study of blood T cell repertoires in COVID-19. Looking at the study overall: Acute and convalescent COVID-19 samples came from the United States, Italy and Spain. PBMCs, B-cell-depleted T cells, or T cells provided the cDNA or gDNA that made up the material.

CDR1 is GTSNPN and CDR2 is SVGIG in the germline V gene (reference sequence). Trimming took off 0 bases at V and 1 base at J, with 6 bases between the two ends. The CDR3 contains 13 residues. Authors' data handling: It was from reference gene primer amplification that nucleated cell counts were estimated. TCRdb's table, derived via immunoSEQ multiplex PCR, lists solely in-frame clones and lacks some. D and trimming come from the DNA, and the V and J calls and clone size come from that table. Seen here are about 160,000 clones, about 81% observed once, and the top ten hold about 11%. Sequencing used peripheral blood. This chain uses TRBV30 with TRBJ1-1; unclear D gene. The receptor's source is a human donor in a cohort sampled during active COVID-19. The CDR3 here is CAWSVLGNTEAFF. CDR3 coding DNA: TGTGCCTGGAGTGTACTTGGGAACACTGAAGCTTTCTTT.